Below are 18 T cell receptor beta chains sequenced from a single sample in a study of T cells after posttransplantation cyclophosphamide. Data came from immunoSEQ multiplex PCR; TCRdb stores just in-frame clones and leaves some out. The table lists about 38,000 clones, with no singletons. Sequenced input: PBMCs. These receptors were collected from a man aged 45-65 years in good health, CMV-negative, and a related stem cell transplant donor.

This clone has ten or more counts. The genes are TRBV6-5 and TRBJ2-7; D is perhaps TRBD1 (5 bases). V gave up 5 bases and J gave up 6 bases, with 17 bases separating them. CDR1 is MNHEY, CDR2 SVGAGI, per germline. The CDR3 is made up of 14 amino acids. Here the CDR3 reads CASSTSWGPREQYF. In nucleotides, the CDR3 is TGTGCCAGCAGTACGTCCTGGGGCCCCCGCGAGCAGTACTTC.

In its sample, this clone was seen many times. This rearrangement joins TRBV11-2 to TRBJ2-3, with D perhaps TRBD2 (6 bases). CDR1 is SGHAT and CDR2 is FQNNGV in the germline V gene. The germline V and J ends were trimmed by 4 bases and 2 bases, with 13 bases remaining between them. The CDR3 contains 15 residues. The CDR3, as DNA: TGTGCCAGCAGCTCCTTTGGAGGGGACACAGATACGCAGTATTTT. It specifies CASSSFGGDTDTQYF.

This clone has ten or more counts. V gene TRBV7-9 combines with J gene TRBJ1-5; D is perhaps TRBD1 (6 bases). The ends were cut back, 3 bases at V and 4 bases at J, with 16 bases in the middle. The germline V gene encodes CDR1 SEHNR and CDR2 FQNEAQ (reference sequence). The CDR3 length is 16 residues. CDR3 region: CASSFYTGGGNQPQHF. CDR3 DNA: TGTGCCAGCAGCTTTTATACGGGGGGCGGGAATCAGCCCCAGCATTTT.

The sample holds many counts of this clone. The rearrangement links TRBV15 to TRBJ1-6; TRBD1 aligns across 7 bases. J gave up 10 bases and V 3 bases, and 6 bases lay outside the gene matches. This CDR3 contains 14 residues. Germline V gives CDR1 LNHNV, CDR2 YYDKDF (reference sequence). The DNA of the CDR3 is TGTGCCACCAGCAGGACAGGGTGGGAGTCACCCCTCCACTTT. Translated: CATSRTGWESPLHF.

This clone occurred many times. The chain couples TRBV6-6 to TRBJ2-4, with D maybe TRBD1 (6 bases). The CDR3 is made up of 14 amino acids. With 5 bases removed from V and 2 bases from J, the gap between germline ends came to 10 bases. Germline loops: CDR1 MNHNY, CDR2 SVGAGI (reference sequence). The CDR3 reads CASSDRTSKNIQYF. The CDR3 nucleotides are TGTGCCAGCAGTGACAGGACATCCAAAAACATTCAGTACTTC.

This clone was detected many times. The chain is built from TRBV5-5 and TRBJ1-5; the D is unclear. In germline, CDR1 is SGHKS, CDR2 YYEKEE (reference sequence). The CDR3 has 13 residues. Trimming pared 1 base from V and 7 bases from J, leaving 9 bases between. The CDR3 region is CASSLNNEQPQHF. CDR3 nucleotide sequence: TGTGCCAGCAGCTTGAACAATGAACAGCCCCAGCATTTT.

This clone was counted at least ten times. The chain couples TRBV28 to TRBJ1-5; 7 bases align to TRBD1. The V and J ends lost 2 bases and 6 bases, in that order; junction bases with no gene match: 7. Germline V gene sequence: CDR1 MDHEN, CDR2 SYDVKM. This CDR3 comprises 15 residues. The CDR3 DNA reads TGTGCCAGCAGTTTAGTGACAGGGTTTTTTCAGCCCCAGCATTTT. Translated, it gives CASSLVTGFFQPQHF.

This clone was observed many times. The genes are TRBV7-2 and TRBJ1-2, with 9 positions matching TRBD1. The J segment lost 4 bases and the V segment lost 5 bases, leaving 8 bases of the junction unmatched. Germline V lookup: CDR1 SGHTA, CDR2 FQGNSA. This CDR3 is 15 amino acids long. The CDR3 loop reads CASSNRDRVAYGYTF. CDR3 sequence (DNA): TGTGCCAGCAGCAACCGGGACAGGGTGGCCTATGGCTACACCTTC.

This clone was counted only a few times. The chain carries TRBV27 and TRBJ1-1, with D uncertain. V shed 5 bases and J shed 0 bases, with 13 bases lying between them. Germline V gene sequence: CDR1 MNHEY, CDR2 SMNVEV (reference sequence). The CDR3 covers 15 residues. CDR3 residues: CASSPISGVNTEAFF. The CDR3, as DNA: TGTGCCAGCAGTCCCATTTCCGGGGTGAACACTGAAGCTTTCTTT.

This clone was detected only a few times. This chain links TRBV7-9 with TRBJ1-2; D is undetermined. This CDR3 has 12 amino acids. Between the trimmed V and J ends, which lost 3 bases and 4 bases, there was a span of 6 bases. Germline V gene data show CDR1 as SEHNR and CDR2 as FQNEAQ (reference sequence). This chain's CDR3 is CASSLEIYGYTF. The CDR3 DNA reads as TGTGCCAGCAGCTTGGAGATCTATGGCTACACCTTC. Together with reference TRBV7-9 and TRBJ1-2, the CDR3 gives the full variable domain: DTGVSQNPRHKITKRGQNVTFRCDPISEHNRLYWYRQTLGQGPEFLTYFQNEAQLEKSRLLSDRFSAERPKGSFSTLEIQRTEQGDSAMYLCASSLEIYGYTFGSGTRLTVV.

This chain uses TRBV7-3 with TRBJ2-3; 11 nucleotides agree with TRBD2. The germline CDR1 and CDR2 sequences are SGHTA and FQGTGA. Trimming at V came to 2 bases and at J to 4 bases, leaving 2 bases not matched to a gene. CDR3 length: 15 amino acids. This CDR3 is CASSLVAGGPDTQYF. In DNA form, the CDR3 reads TGTGCCAGCAGCTTAGTAGCGGGGGGGCCAGATACGCAGTATTTT.

This clone was found many times. The chain is built from TRBV5-1 and TRBJ1-5; no clear D gene. CDR3 size: 15 residues. V lost 3 bases, J lost 0 bases, and 10 bases lay in between. From germline, CDR1 is SGHRS and CDR2 YFSETQ. In nucleotides, the CDR3 is TGCGCCAGCAGCTCAACTCCTAATAGCAATCAGCCCCAGCATTTT. It yields the protein CASSSTPNSNQPQHF.

This clone was counted ten times or more. The gene calls are TRBV6-6 and TRBJ1-5, with TRBD1 matching 7 bases. The CDR3 loop spans 15 amino acids. Per the germline V gene, CDR1 is MNHNY and CDR2 is SVGAGI (reference sequence). J was trimmed by 2 bases and V by 2 bases; bases with no gene match: 3. The CDR3 bases are TGTGCCAGCAGTTACCCCGACAGGGGCAATCAGCCCCAGCATTTT. Translated, it gives CASSYPDRGNQPQHF.

This clone was seen repeatedly, ten times or more. The rearrangement joins TRBV6-1 to TRBJ1-5; a weak D match, TRBD1 (6 bases). Trimming removed 2 bases from V and 3 bases from J, with 14 bases in between. The CDR3 length is 16 residues. Germline V gives CDR1 MNHNS, CDR2 SASEGT. The CDR3 sequence is CASSENPDSLNQPQHF. CDR3 DNA sequence: TGTGCCAGCAGTGAAAACCCGGACAGCCTCAATCAGCCCCAGCATTTT.

This clone has at least ten counts. The rearrangement uses TRBV5-1 and TRBJ1-2; possibly TRBD1 for D (5 bases). V dropped 4 bases and J dropped 4 bases, with 14 bases sitting between them. Germline V CDR1 and CDR2: SGHRS, YFSETQ. The CDR3 runs to 14 residues. The CDR3 nucleotides read TGCGCCAGCAGCCCGCAGGGTTCCCCCTATGGCTACACCTTC. Translation: CASSPQGSPYGYTF.

This clone came up many times. The gene calls are TRBV27 and TRBJ1-5, with D perhaps TRBD1 (5 bases). V lost 4 bases to trimming and J lost 11 bases, with 12 bases between them. CDR1 is MNHEY and CDR2 is SMNVEV in the germline V gene (reference sequence). The CDR3 totals 12 residues. This CDR3 reads CASSSGGRAQHF. Written as DNA, the CDR3 is TGTGCCAGCAGTTCGGGGGGGAGGGCCCAGCATTTT.

Relative to its sample, this clone is medium-sized (0.01 to 0.1%). The chain joins TRBV5-1 to TRBJ1-1; unclear D gene. V shed 0 bases and J shed 5 bases, with 14 bases lying between them. Germline V lookup: CDR1 SGHRS, CDR2 YFSETQ. The CDR3 consists of 15 residues. CDR3 sequence: CASSLGTRVETEAFF. The DNA of the CDR3 is TGCGCCAGCAGCTTGGGGACGCGGGTAGAGACTGAAGCTTTCTTT.

This clone appeared many times. In nucleotides, the CDR3 is TGTGCCAGCAGCTTCGGTATTCAGGGCACCATATATTTT. Amino acid sequence: CASSFGIQGTIYF. V usage is TRBV7-2 and J usage is TRBJ1-3, with D perhaps matching TRBD1 (5 bases). CDR3 length: 13 amino acids. The germline CDR1 and CDR2 sequences are SGHTA and FQGNSA. With 3 bases removed from V and 9 bases from J, the gap between germline ends came to 12 bases.